The 10 T cell receptor beta chains below come from one sample, sequenced in a study of control samples from healthy donors and cancer patients. The method was immunoSEQ multiplex PCR; TCRdb's version includes in-frame clones alone and lacks a portion of them. Of 200,000 or so clones in the sample, just under 95% were seen once. Sequencing was carried out using blood. The receptors shown here come from a man aged 45-65 years in good health.

This clone was detected once. The junction departs from germline at one end; a sequencing error may be responsible. This chain links TRBV6-1 with TRBJ2-7; 7 bases line up with TRBD2. Germline CDR1 and CDR2: MNHNS and SASEGT. The CDR3 runs 14 residues. The CDR3 sequence is CASSDLGTGAGVNF. DNA for the CDR3: TGTGCCAGCAGTGATCTCGGGACCGGGGCGGGGGTTAACTTC.

The gene calls are TRBV7-9 and TRBJ1-1, with D possibly matching TRBD1 (6 bases). The ends were cut back, 1 base at V and 4 bases at J, with 10 bases in the middle. Germline CDR1 and CDR2: SEHNR and FQNEAQ (reference sequence). The CDR3 runs to 14 residues. The CDR3 DNA reads TGTGCCAGCAGCTTAGACAGGGCAGCCACTGAAGCTTTCTTT. Its translation: CASSLDRAATEAFF. Using reference TRBV7-9 and TRBJ1-1 for the parts outside the CDR3, the full variable domain is DTGVSQNPRHKITKRGQNVTFRCDPISEHNRLYWYRQTLGQGPEFLTYFQNEAQLEKSRLLSDRFSAERPKGSFSTLEIQRTEQGDSAMYLCASSLDRAATEAFFGQGTRLTVV.

This clone has only one observation. The chain links TRBV18 to TRBJ1-1; a possible D gene is TRBD1 (5 bases). The ends were cut back, 4 bases at V and 1 base at J, with 16 bases in the middle. The CDR3 covers 16 residues. CDR1 KGHSH and CDR2 LQKENI come from the germline V gene. The CDR3 here is CASSLRSGAWNTEAFF. The CDR3 nucleotides are TGTGCCAGCTCACTCAGGTCCGGGGCTTGGAACACTGAAGCTTTCTTT.

The J gene is TRBJ1-3, the V gene TRBV7-2; D uncertain. The CDR3 sequence is 15 residues long. Germline CDR1 reads SGHTA; CDR2 reads FQGNSA. The V gene lost 2 bases and the J gene lost 0 bases, with 8 bases spanning the gap. CDR3 sequence (DNA): TGTGCCAGCAGCTTAACTGGCGCCTCTGGAAACACCATATATTTT. Amino acid sequence: CASSLTGASGNTIYF.

The V gene is TRBV6-5, the J gene TRBJ2-7; D not certain. Looked up from germline, CDR1 is MNHEY and CDR2 is SVGAGI. This CDR3 is 15 amino acids long. Trimming removed 0 bases at V and 3 bases at J, with 12 bases between. Here the CDR3 reads CASSYSSGSGYEQYF. The CDR3 DNA sequence: TGTGCCAGCAGTTACTCGTCCGGATCCGGCTACGAGCAGTACTTC.

CDR3 in DNA: TGTGCCAGCAGCCCCACCGGCGAGCTGTTTTTT. Translating gives CASSPTGELFF. The chain recombines TRBV7-9 with TRBJ1-4; no clear D gene. The CDR3 consists of 11 residues. Germline CDR1 reads SEHNR; CDR2 reads FQNEAQ (reference sequence). V lost 5 bases to trimming and J lost 14 bases, with 12 bases between them.

This chain connects TRBV5-1 to TRBJ1-4; D unresolved. The CDR3 runs 16 residues. V lost 0 bases to trimming and J lost 5 bases, with 14 bases between them. Germline V CDR1 and CDR2: SGHRS, YFSETQ. The CDR3 nucleotides are TGCGCCAGCAGCTTGGGAATGGCGGTTGGGAATGAAAAACTGTTTTTT. Encoded protein: CASSLGMAVGNEKLFF.

This chain joins TRBV28 and TRBJ1-6; weak D call: TRBD1 (5 bases). Trimming cost V 4 bases and J 7 bases, with 8 bases left between them. CDR1 and CDR2 (germline): MDHEN, SYDVKM. This CDR3 is built from 13 residues. Written as DNA, the CDR3 is TGTGCCAGCAGTTCAGGGCTCAATTCACCCCTCCACTTT. Amino acid sequence: CASSSGLNSPLHF. Full variable domain (remainder filled in from reference TRBV28 and TRBJ1-6): DVKVTQSSRYLVKRTGEKVFLECVQDMDHENMFWYRQDPGLGLRLIYFSYDVKMKEKGDIPEGYSVSREKKERFSLILESASTNQTSMYLCASSSGLNSPLHFGNGTRLTVT.

This sequence joins TRBV30 and TRBJ1-1; D remains ambiguous. The CDR3 runs 13 residues. The germline CDR1 and CDR2 sequences are GTSNPN and SVGIG (reference sequence). Trimming removed 0 bases at V and 7 bases at J, with 12 bases between. CDR3 sequence reads: CAWSVNPPNEAFF. The CDR3 DNA reads TGTGCCTGGAGTGTTAACCCCCCGAATGAAGCTTTCTTT.

J is TRBJ1-5 and V is TRBV7-8; D possibly corresponds to TRBD1 (5 bases). Trimming pared 5 bases from V and 11 bases from J, leaving 16 bases between. The CDR3 has 13 amino acids. The germline CDR1 and CDR2 sequences are SGHVS and FQNEAQ. The CDR3: CASSPRWGGAQHF. CDR3 bases: TGTGCCAGCAGCCCCCGGTGGGGAGGGGCCCAGCATTTT.